These 13 T cell receptor beta chains originate from one sample sequenced in a study of blood T cell repertoires in COVID-19. The table came from immunoSEQ multiplex PCR; TCRdb's copy has only in-frame clones and leaves some out. The top ten clones hold approximately 3% of a sample with over 200,000 clones, approximately 87% of them seen once. Sequencing used PBMCs or T cells enriched from blood (not recorded which). Receptors were obtained from a woman aged 50 to 60 in a cohort exposed to, infected with or recovered from COVID-19 (not recorded which).

A few counts support this clone. CDR3 nucleotides: TGTGCCAGCAGTTCCATAGGACAGGGAGGCAATCAGCCCCAGCATTTT. Translating gives CASSSIGQGGNQPQHF. The V and J genes are TRBV6-2 or TRBV6-3 and TRBJ1-5; 8 bases agree with TRBD1. The length of the CDR3 is 16 residues. Germline CDR1 reads MNHEY; CDR2 reads SVGEGT. J lost 2 bases, V lost 4 bases, and 7 bases had no gene match.

The chain uses TRBV20-1 and TRBJ2-7; 8 bases are a match to TRBD1. J was trimmed by 2 bases and V by 3 bases; bases with no gene match: 9. The CDR3 is 15 residues long. The germline gives CDR1 DFQATT, CDR2 SNEGSKA (reference sequence). The CDR3 loop reads CSASPRQGATYEQYF. CDR3 sequence (DNA): TGCAGTGCTAGTCCCCGGCAGGGGGCCACCTACGAGCAGTACTTC.

The chain links TRBV5-1 to TRBJ1-4; maybe TRBD1 (6 bases). Germline V lookup: CDR1 SGHRS, CDR2 YFSETQ. Trimming took off 3 bases at V and 9 bases at J, with 18 bases between the two ends. This CDR3 has 15 residues. CDR3 protein: CASSWGGGQGKKLFF. Here the CDR3 DNA reads TGCGCCAGCAGCTGGGGGGGCGGCCAGGGAAAAAAACTGTTTTTT.

V usage is TRBV12-3 or TRBV12-4 and J usage is TRBJ2-2; D remains ambiguous. Trimming took 5 bases from V and 3 from J, leaving 4 bases between them. The CDR3 is 12 amino acids. CDR3 residues: CASSPYTGELFF. The CDR3 DNA reads TGTGCCAGCAGTCCGTACACCGGGGAGCTGTTTTTT.

The V gene is TRBV30, the J gene TRBJ1-6; TRBD1 is a possible D gene (6 bases). V shed 5 bases and J shed 7 bases, with 12 bases lying between them. Germline V gives CDR1 GTSNPN, CDR2 SVGIG (reference sequence). The CDR3 is 13 amino acids. The CDR3 protein is CAWGGQLNSPLHF. The CDR3 DNA reads TGTGCCTGGGGAGGACAGCTAAATTCACCCCTCCACTTT.

The chain uses TRBV7-2 and TRBJ2-2; 10 bases agree with TRBD1. Losses at the gene ends were 1 base for V and 0 bases for J; bases not matched to a gene: 2. In germline, CDR1 is SGHTA, CDR2 FQGNSA. The CDR3 totals 17 residues. CDR3 nucleotide sequence: TGTGCCAGCAGCTTAGAAGGGACAGGGGCGAACACCGGGGAGCTGTTTTTT. Its protein product is CASSLEGTGANTGELFF.

The V and J genes are TRBV19 and TRBJ1-5; D is ambiguous. The length of the CDR3 is 18 residues. Germline V lookup: CDR1 LNHDA, CDR2 SQIVND (reference sequence). V was pared by 4 bases and J by 4 bases, with 23 bases between. The CDR3 sequence: CASSKVPQWAIRNQPQHF. CDR3 coding DNA: TGTGCCAGTAGTAAGGTCCCGCAATGGGCCATTCGTAATCAGCCCCAGCATTTT.

The gene calls are TRBV9 and TRBJ2-3; TRBD2 matches 7 bases. The CDR3 has 16 amino acids. V trimming: 7 bases; J trimming: 0 bases; junction bases outside the gene matches: 11. Germline CDR1 SGDLS, CDR2 YYNGEE. The CDR3 DNA sequence: TGTGCCAGCCCCAGCGGGGAAGAAATAAGCACAGATACGCAGTATTTT. Its protein product is CASPSGEEISTDTQYF.

The chain uses TRBV5-1 and TRBJ1-1; 7 nucleotides agree with TRBD1. The ends lost 4 bases at V and 5 bases at J; junction bases unmatched: 11. Germline V lookup: CDR1 SGHRS, CDR2 YFSETQ. The CDR3 has 15 residues. This CDR3 reads CASSRDSGVSTEAFF. The CDR3 DNA follows: TGCGCCAGCAGCCGGGACAGTGGGGTTAGTACTGAAGCTTTCTTT.

The V call is TRBV30, the J call TRBJ1-4; 7 bases agree with TRBD1. This CDR3 comprises 14 residues. CDR1 is GTSNPN and CDR2 is SVGIG in the germline V gene (reference sequence). V shed 3 bases and J 7 bases; nucleotides not matched to a gene: 8. The CDR3 region is CAWRTRGHTEKLFF. In nucleotides, the CDR3 is TGTGCCTGGAGGACTAGGGGGCATACTGAAAAACTGTTTTTT.

Concerning this clone: This specimen includes other DNA sequences encoding the same CDR3. The chain links TRBV5-4 to TRBJ2-5; TRBD2 matches 12 bases. The CDR3 loop spans 14 amino acids. Trimming removed 5 bases from V and 1 base from J; junction bases left unmatched: 0. The V gene's germline CDR1 is SGHNT and CDR2 YYREEE (reference sequence). The CDR3 nucleotides read TGTGCCAGCAGGACTAGCGGGGGCCAAGAGACCCAGTACTTC. Protein product: CASRTSGGQETQYF.

In DNA, the CDR3 is TGTGCCAGCATTTGGACAGAGCTTTACAATGAGCAGTTCTTC. Residues: CASIWTELYNEQFF. This chain connects TRBV2 to TRBJ2-1; D is possibly TRBD1 (6 bases). This CDR3 spans 14 amino acids. CDR1 is SNHLY, CDR2 FYNNEI, per germline. The V and J ends lost 7 bases and 4 bases respectively, with 14 bases between them. The whole variable domain, filled in from reference TRBV2 and TRBJ2-1, reads EPEVTQTPSHQVTQMGQEVILRCVPISNHLYFYWYRQILGQKVEFLVSFYNNEISEKSEIFDDQFSVERPDGSNFTLKIRSTKLEDSAMYFCASIWTELYNEQFFGPGTRLTVL.

This chain links TRBV9 with TRBJ2-1; D ambiguous. The CDR3 has 17 amino acids. The V end lost 0 bases, the J end lost 5 bases, and 18 bases lay between the germline ends. Per germline, CDR1 SGDLS and CDR2 YYNGEE. This chain's CDR3 is CASSVAPGLRWDNEQFF. Here the CDR3 DNA reads TGTGCCAGCAGCGTAGCTCCGGGTTTGAGATGGGACAATGAGCAGTTCTTC.